This TCR beta chain comes out of a study of shared clonotypes between healthy human individuals (dated by TCRdb to 2018 to 2020). A note on the overall study: The cohort included a few men and a couple of women between 18 and 49 years of age. For each donor, CD4 naive and CD4 memory were each run on three plates, CD8 naive on two plates, and CD8 memory on one plate. The study deeply sequenced blood TCR repertoires of several healthy adults to estimate repertoire size and the extent of clonotype sharing between individuals. Different laboratories and diverse techniques were used to prepare libraries and sequence TCR repertoires, to increase sequencing depth and limit assay-specific biases. Leukapheresis yielded between about 0.94 and 8.9 billion PBMCs per donor. Summary of the overall study and its limitations: Rarefaction of sorted-subset datasets indicated incomplete sequencing despite the large sequencing depth. Based on pairwise subsampling, the degree of clonotype sharing among donors was expected to be affected by sequencing depth. When a handful of donors were compared, the shared fraction of clonotypes was 5% to 6.5% for naive CD4, roughly 3.4% for naive CD8, 2% to 2.5% for memory CD4, and less than 0.45% for memory CD8. Higher generation probabilities were observed for clonotypes shared by all four sorted-subset donors than for non-shared clonotypes. Because the study included a small number of donors, the genetic and exposure-history diversity represented was limited. Estimated clonotype richness was generally larger for naive than for memory subsets. Sampling was limited to blood, and TCR repertoires in tissue likely differ from TCR repertoires in blood.

Details on this clone: What this receptor recognizes is not known. Per-nucleotide qualities are absent, and no much larger clonotype sits a single base away.

The donors were healthy, HIV-negative adults with no recently reported acute infections or vaccinations. Every donor was a Caucasian adult residing in Nashville, Tennessee, USA. CD4+ T cells were enriched through magnetic negative selection, after which naive cells were positively selected on CD45RA and the remaining negative fraction served as the memory subset. Blood was obtained by leukapheresis, after which PBMCs were separated by Ficoll-Histopaque density gradient centrifugation and cryopreserved in liquid nitrogen vapor phase. Purity and quantity of every magnetically sorted T cell population were checked by analytical flow cytometry. Each sorted fraction had its genomic DNA isolated and then quantified by UV absorbance on a Nanodrop 2000c. Using the deep immunoSEQ assay, TCR CDR3 regions were amplified from genomic DNA by multiplex PCR. Genomic DNA extracted from each cell subset was distributed evenly over all wells of several immunoSEQ 96-well plates, and each plate served as one replicate. For sorted subsets, each replicate PCR was loaded with roughly 200 ng genomic DNA, equivalent to 30,000 or so T cell genomes. Purified libraries were quantified with a Qubit 3.0 fluorometer, sized on a Bioanalyzer 2100, and re-quantified with the KAPA Library Quantification kit. Every immunoSEQ 96-well plate was sequenced on a dedicated single-read 150-cycle Illumina NextSeq 550 flow cell. Per the original workflow: Because only junctional sequences without quality scores were contained in the immunoSEQ output, filtering matching that applied to full-length reads could not be performed. Sequences were annotated with PyIR, a Python wrapper for IgBLAST v1.9, using IMGT germline references to assign V/J genes and CDR3. Reads were removed for weak V/J assignments (E-value above 1e-6), missing CDR3, stop codons, out-of-frame junctions, or ambiguous translated residues. A V3J clonotype was defined by an identical inferred V gene, J gene, and CDR3 amino acid sequence. The percentage overlap between two repertoires was calculated by dividing the number of shared unique clonotypes by the size of the smaller repertoire. Three approaches were used to assess repertoire richness: RTK rarefaction, the Chao1 estimator, and Recon v2.1 estimates of unobserved clonotypes. Generation probabilities were computed with OLGA for all TCRbeta clonotypes obtained by the gDNA method from a few donors. TCRdb provides this immuneACCESS table in a form limited to in-frame rearrangements. Some clones are lacking; in checked studies, under half of them reflect an unresolved V gene, and why the rest are absent is not known. The V and J calls and the clone size are those of that table, but D and trimming were determined from the DNA. For this sample the table gives over 1.4 million clones, of which about 96% were detected only once. Together, the top ten hold 0.95% to 1.5% of the sample.

V and J are truncated by 2 bases and 4 bases respectively, leaving an intervening sequence of 12 bases. The CDR3, cysteine through phenylalanine, is 14 amino acids long. Only CDR3 DNA remains: 42 bases, in frame from the first base. CDR1 and CDR2, looked up from the germline V gene, are SGHAT and FQNNGV. The chain couples TRBV11-2 to TRBJ2-7; too little of a D gene remains to name it. Sequences were obtained from naive CD4+ T cells sorted from blood. The cell subset or site label of this sample denotes: CD45RA+ positively selected. This TCR came from a man aged 25 to 40 in good health. The DNA sequence is given as TGTGCCAGCAGCTTAAGGCGGCATGGATACGAGCAGTACTTC. Its translation is CASSLRRHGYEQYF.